This T cell receptor (beta chain) emerged from a study of cytomegalovirus exposure and HLA in healthy donors. Overall study results and limits: Three chains tied to CMV proved CMV antigen-specific in vitro. The majority of TCR sequences were rare, yet some public TCRs appeared in many donors.

Vbeta (60) and Jbeta (13) primers were used in the PCR. Profiling relied on immunoSEQ multiplex PCR, and the TCRdb table lists in-frame clones only, not all of them. The sample carries some 160,000 clones, 75% to 90% recorded once. Trimming cost V 1 base and J 6 bases; bases outside gene matches: 7. CDR3 length: 16 amino acids. Germline CDR1 and CDR2: SGHDT and YYEEEE. With regard to this clone: Its antigen is not known.

Source material: PBMCs. This TCR derives from a woman in her late teens or twenties in good health and CMV-seronegative. The V call is TRBV5-6, the J call TRBJ1-5, with TRBD1 identical over 10 bases. The CDR3 reads CASSLRDRGWSQPQHF. In nucleotides, the CDR3 is TGTGCCAGCAGCTTGCGGGACAGGGGATGGTCTCAGCCCCAGCATTTT.